These T cell receptor beta chains were read from a single sample in a study of blood T cell repertoires in COVID-19. The table came from immunoSEQ multiplex PCR; TCRdb's copy has only in-frame clones and leaves some out. Of about 140,000 clones listed, roughly four fifths are singletons. Material for sequencing was peripheral blood. The receptors stem from a human donor in a cohort sampled during active COVID-19. The CDR3 runs from the conserved cysteine through the conserved F or W. The D gene is left open where the match is weak. For some rows the clone size is stated as once, few or many, or as a class when expanded; others skip it.

d_call: TRBD2; clone_size: -; v_call: TRBV11-3; j_call: TRBJ2-2; cdr3_aa: CASSPSGSDTGELFF; cdr3_nt: TGTGCCAGTTCCCCTAGCGGGAGCGACACCGGGGAGCTGTTTTTT
d_call: -; clone_size: -; v_call: TRBV5-1; j_call: TRBJ2-5; cdr3_aa: CASSFMADAGTQYF; cdr3_nt: TGCGCCAGCAGCTTTATGGCGGACGCGGGGACCCAGTACTTC
d_call: -; clone_size: -; v_call: TRBV5-5; j_call: TRBJ2-3; cdr3_aa: CASSPDYYTDTQYF; cdr3_nt: TGTGCCAGCAGCCCGGACTACTACACAGATACGCAGTATTTT
d_call: -; clone_size: -; v_call: TRBV10-3; j_call: TRBJ2-5; cdr3_aa: CAIRTTASQETQYF; cdr3_nt: TGTGCCATCAGGACGACAGCAAGCCAAGAGACCCAGTACTTC
d_call: -; clone_size: -; v_call: TRBV18; j_call: TRBJ1-1; cdr3_aa: CASSRTTGRANTEAFF; cdr3_nt: TGTGCCAGCTCACGAACCACCGGCAGGGCTAACACTGAAGCTTTCTTT
d_call: -; clone_size: -; v_call: TRBV19; j_call: TRBJ2-2; cdr3_aa: CATSEQRNTGELFF; cdr3_nt: TGTGCCACCTCCGAACAGAGGAACACCGGGGAGCTGTTTTTT
d_call: -; clone_size: -; v_call: TRBV3-1/TRBV3-2; j_call: TRBJ2-7; cdr3_aa: CASSQVIHEQYF; cdr3_nt: TGTGCCAGCAGCCAAGTAATCCACGAGCAGTACTTC
d_call: -; clone_size: -; v_call: TRBV9; j_call: TRBJ1-4; cdr3_aa: CASSYRVESGEKLFF; cdr3_nt: TGTGCCAGCAGCTACAGGGTTGAATCTGGTGAAAAACTGTTTTTT
d_call: -; clone_size: -; v_call: TRBV28; j_call: TRBJ2-3; cdr3_aa: CATATAGGYTDTQYF; cdr3_nt: TGTGCCACCGCTACGGCGGGCGGATACACAGATACGCAGTATTTT
d_call: -; clone_size: -; v_call: TRBV10-3; j_call: TRBJ1-2; cdr3_aa: CAISVKGDNGYTF; cdr3_nt: TGTGCCATCAGTGTTAAGGGGGACAATGGCTACACCTTC
d_call: -; clone_size: -; v_call: TRBV5-4; j_call: TRBJ2-4; cdr3_aa: CASSPDFTLAKNIQYF; cdr3_nt: TGTGCCAGCAGCCCCGACTTTACCCTAGCCAAAAACATTCAGTACTTC
d_call: TRBD1; clone_size: -; v_call: TRBV4-3; j_call: TRBJ2-3; cdr3_aa: CASSPRQGGTDTQYF; cdr3_nt: TGCGCCAGCAGCCCTAGACAGGGGGGCACAGATACGCAGTATTTT
d_call: -; clone_size: -; v_call: TRBV30; j_call: TRBJ1-5; cdr3_aa: CAWEADSNQPQHF; cdr3_nt: TGTGCCTGGGAAGCGGACAGCAATCAGCCCCAGCATTTT
d_call: TRBD1; clone_size: -; v_call: TRBV7-8; j_call: TRBJ2-7; cdr3_aa: CASSLRQGATYEQYF; cdr3_nt: TGTGCCAGCAGCCTAAGACAGGGGGCAACCTACGAGCAGTACTTC
d_call: TRBD2; clone_size: -; v_call: TRBV4-1; j_call: TRBJ2-1; cdr3_aa: CASSQGPSGVYNEQFF; cdr3_nt: TGCGCCAGCAGCCAAGGTCCTAGCGGAGTCTACAATGAGCAGTTCTTC
d_call: TRBD1; clone_size: few; v_call: TRBV18; j_call: TRBJ1-2; cdr3_aa: CASSPPRVSGQRYGYTF; cdr3_nt: TGTGCCAGCTCACCACCGAGAGTCTCGGGACAGCGCTATGGCTACACCTTC
d_call: TRBD1; clone_size: -; v_call: TRBV19; j_call: TRBJ2-7; cdr3_aa: CASGTGGHSYEQYF; cdr3_nt: TGTGCCAGCGGGACAGGGGGACATTCCTACGAGCAGTACTTC
d_call: -; clone_size: -; v_call: TRBV11-2; j_call: TRBJ2-7; cdr3_aa: CASSLDEMGQAGLFEQYF; cdr3_nt: TGTGCCAGCAGCTTAGATGAGATGGGACAAGCTGGTCTTTTCGAGCAGTACTTC
d_call: -; clone_size: -; v_call: TRBV9; j_call: TRBJ1-4; cdr3_aa: CASSAEGGGEKLFF; cdr3_nt: TGTGCCAGCAGCGCGGAGGGCGGGGGTGAAAAACTGTTTTTT
d_call: -; clone_size: once; v_call: TRBV5-1; j_call: TRBJ2-3; cdr3_aa: CASSPPLTLDTDTQYF; cdr3_nt: TGCGCCAGCAGCCCACCCCTCACCCTAGACACAGATACGCAGTATTTT
d_call: -; clone_size: -; v_call: TRBV30; j_call: TRBJ1-6; cdr3_aa: CAWSARALNSPLHF; cdr3_nt: TGTGCCTGGAGTGCCAGGGCCCTAAATTCACCCCTCCACTTT
d_call: -; clone_size: -; v_call: TRBV29-1; j_call: TRBJ1-5; cdr3_aa: CSARGGSNQPQHF; cdr3_nt: TGCAGCGCCCGAGGTGGTAGCAATCAGCCCCAGCATTTT
d_call: -; clone_size: -; v_call: TRBV5-6; j_call: TRBJ2-2; cdr3_aa: CASSTVTVMELFF; cdr3_nt: TGTGCCAGCAGCACAGTGACGGTAATGGAGCTGTTTTTT
d_call: TRBD2; clone_size: -; v_call: TRBV9; j_call: TRBJ2-1; cdr3_aa: CASSVSGRALDEQFF; cdr3_nt: TGTGCCAGCAGCGTAAGCGGGAGGGCCTTGGATGAGCAGTTCTTC
d_call: TRBD2; clone_size: once; v_call: TRBV19; j_call: TRBJ2-1; cdr3_aa: CASSIISASGEQFF; cdr3_nt: TGTGCCAGTAGTATTATCTCCGCTAGCGGTGAGCAGTTCTTC
d_call: TRBD1; clone_size: -; v_call: TRBV5-1; j_call: TRBJ1-2; cdr3_aa: CASSPRTGVNYGYTF; cdr3_nt: TGCGCCAGCAGCCCACGGACAGGGGTGAACTATGGCTACACCTTC
d_call: TRBD1; clone_size: -; v_call: TRBV9; j_call: TRBJ1-2; cdr3_aa: CARTKARDRYGYTF; cdr3_nt: TGTGCCAGAACCAAGGCCCGGGACAGGTATGGCTACACCTTC
d_call: -; clone_size: -; v_call: TRBV29-1; j_call: TRBJ2-7; cdr3_aa: CSVTQGTRYSEQYF; cdr3_nt: TGCAGCGTAACTCAGGGGACCCGTTATAGCGAGCAGTACTTC
d_call: -; clone_size: -; v_call: TRBV21-1; j_call: TRBJ2-2; cdr3_aa: CASSKGGTSGASNTGELFF; cdr3_nt: TGTGCCAGCAGCAAAGGTGGAACTAGCGGGGCCTCGAACACCGGGGAGCTGTTTTTT
d_call: TRBD1; clone_size: -; v_call: TRBV5-6; j_call: TRBJ1-1; cdr3_aa: CASRSTGGLAEAFF; cdr3_nt: TGTGCCAGCAGGTCAACAGGGGGCTTGGCTGAAGCTTTCTTT
d_call: -; clone_size: few; v_call: TRBV4-1; j_call: TRBJ2-1; cdr3_aa: CASSQDATGSSAYNEQFF; cdr3_nt: TGCGCCAGCAGCCAAGACGCAACGGGGAGTAGCGCCTACAATGAGCAGTTCTTC
d_call: TRBD2; clone_size: -; v_call: TRBV18; j_call: TRBJ2-7; cdr3_aa: CASSPRTSGRVSYEQYF; cdr3_nt: TGTGCCAGCTCACCCCGGACTAGCGGGAGGGTCTCCTACGAGCAGTACTTC
d_call: -; clone_size: once; v_call: TRBV2; j_call: TRBJ2-1; cdr3_aa: CASSTSIYEQFF; cdr3_nt: TGTGCCAGCAGCACTAGTATCTATGAGCAGTTCTTC
d_call: -; clone_size: -; v_call: TRBV20-1; j_call: TRBJ2-1; cdr3_aa: CSASRDAGSGQFF; cdr3_nt: TGCAGTGCTAGTAGGGACGCGGGGAGCGGACAGTTCTTC
d_call: -; clone_size: -; v_call: TRBV7-9; j_call: TRBJ1-5; cdr3_aa: CASSLGGSQRPQHF; cdr3_nt: TGTGCCAGCAGCTTAGGCGGGAGTCAACGGCCCCAGCATTTT
d_call: -; clone_size: -; v_call: TRBV18; j_call: TRBJ1-1; cdr3_aa: CASSPQTQTEAFF; cdr3_nt: TGTGCCAGCTCACCACAGACACAAACTGAAGCTTTCTTT
d_call: -; clone_size: once; v_call: TRBV7-2; j_call: TRBJ1-5; cdr3_aa: CASSLEGGNTNQPQHF; cdr3_nt: TGTGCCAGCAGCTTAGAGGGGGGGAACACCAATCAGCCCCAGCATTTT
d_call: -; clone_size: -; v_call: TRBV4-2; j_call: TRBJ1-5; cdr3_aa: CASSQDFTGGQPQHF; cdr3_nt: TGTGCCAGCAGCCAAGATTTTACCGGGGGTCAGCCCCAGCATTTT
d_call: -; clone_size: once; v_call: TRBV5-1; j_call: TRBJ1-1; cdr3_aa: CASSSRRGGTEAFF; cdr3_nt: TGCGCCAGCAGCTCCCGTAGGGGGGGCACTGAAGCTTTCTTT
d_call: -; clone_size: -; v_call: TRBV11-3; j_call: TRBJ2-1; cdr3_aa: CASSFGDSAYNEQFF; cdr3_nt: TGTGCCAGCAGCTTTGGTGACAGCGCTTACAATGAGCAGTTCTTC
d_call: TRBD1; clone_size: -; v_call: TRBV19; j_call: TRBJ1-5; cdr3_aa: CASSPTGISNQPQHF; cdr3_nt: TGTGCCAGTAGCCCGACAGGGATCAGCAATCAGCCCCAGCATTTT
d_call: -; clone_size: -; v_call: TRBV29-1; j_call: TRBJ1-1; cdr3_aa: CSVGTGAEAFF; cdr3_nt: TGCAGCGTTGGTACAGGCGCTGAAGCTTTCTTT
d_call: -; clone_size: -; v_call: TRBV6-5; j_call: TRBJ2-1; cdr3_aa: CASSYSKRHEQFF; cdr3_nt: TGTGCCAGCAGTTACTCGAAGCGCCATGAGCAGTTCTTC